The clone carrying this T cell receptor beta chain was observed a few times. The CDR3 is made up of 13 amino acids. Per the germline V gene, CDR1 is SQVTM and CDR2 is ANQGSEA. J gave up 4 bases and V 7 bases, and 6 bases lay outside the gene matches. This sample's TCRbeta library carried unique molecular identifier barcodes. MiXCR, applied by TCRdb to the PCR reads, yields one record per CDR3 protein. The sample lists about 340,000 distinct CDR3 sequences; 10% were seen once. These data originate in a study of T-cell reconstitution after alpha-beta-depleted transplantation in children. V gene TRBV29-1 combines with J gene TRBJ2-5, with 10 bases fitting TRBD1. The source of this sequence is a human donor who donated a stem cell graft to a child with acute lymphoblastic leukemia. The specimen was PBMCs from the stem cell graft donor, collected from the stem cell graft. The CDR3 DNA sequence: TGCAGCGCCACGACAGGGGGCGGAGAGACCCAGTACTTC. Translated, it gives CSATTGGGETQYF.